This T cell receptor (beta chain) was recovered during a study of shared clonotypes between healthy human individuals. The method was immunoSEQ multiplex PCR; TCRdb's version includes in-frame clones alone and lacks a portion of them. The repertoire has around 2.1 million clones, around 95% of them found once; the top ten carry less than 0.15%. V was pared by 3 bases and J by 0 bases, with 6 bases of the junction left unmatched. CDR1 is LGHNA and CDR2 is YSLEER in the germline V gene. The CDR3 is 18 residues long. Sequencing was carried out using naive CD4+ T cells sorted from blood. As for subset: CD45RA+ positively selected. The receptor comes from a man younger than 30 in good health. This rearrangement joins TRBV4-3 to TRBJ2-6; 9 bases match TRBD2. The CDR3 spells CASSQVAGVSSGANVLTF. DNA for the CDR3: TGCGCCAGCAGCCAGGTAGCGGGAGTGAGCTCTGGGGCCAACGTCCTGACTTTC.